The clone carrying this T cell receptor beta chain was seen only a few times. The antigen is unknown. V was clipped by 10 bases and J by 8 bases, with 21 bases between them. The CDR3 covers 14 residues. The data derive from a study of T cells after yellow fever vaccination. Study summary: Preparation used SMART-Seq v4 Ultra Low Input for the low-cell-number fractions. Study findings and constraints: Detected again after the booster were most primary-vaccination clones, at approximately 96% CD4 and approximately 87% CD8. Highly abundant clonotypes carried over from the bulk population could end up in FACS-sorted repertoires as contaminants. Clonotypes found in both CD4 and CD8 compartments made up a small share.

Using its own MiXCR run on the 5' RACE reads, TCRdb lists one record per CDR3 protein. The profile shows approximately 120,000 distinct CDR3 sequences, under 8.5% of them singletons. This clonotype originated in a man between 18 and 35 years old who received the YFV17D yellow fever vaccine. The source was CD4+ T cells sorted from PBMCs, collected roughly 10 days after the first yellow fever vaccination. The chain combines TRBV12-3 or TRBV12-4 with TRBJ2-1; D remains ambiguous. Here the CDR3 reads CAIRPDKGYDEQFF. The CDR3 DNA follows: TGTGCCATACGACCGGATAAGGGATACGATGAGCAGTTCTTC.